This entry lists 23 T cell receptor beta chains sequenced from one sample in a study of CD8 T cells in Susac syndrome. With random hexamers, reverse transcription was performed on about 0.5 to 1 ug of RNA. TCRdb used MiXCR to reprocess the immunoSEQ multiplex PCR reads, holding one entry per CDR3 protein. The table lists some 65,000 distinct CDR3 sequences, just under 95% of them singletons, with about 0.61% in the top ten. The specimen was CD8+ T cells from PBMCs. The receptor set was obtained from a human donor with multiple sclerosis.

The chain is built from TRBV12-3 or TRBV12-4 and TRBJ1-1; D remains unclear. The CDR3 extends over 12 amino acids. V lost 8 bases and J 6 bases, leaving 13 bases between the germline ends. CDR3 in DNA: TGTGCCAGCTCAACCAAAAGGGCTGAAGCTTTCTTT. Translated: CASSTKRAEAFF.

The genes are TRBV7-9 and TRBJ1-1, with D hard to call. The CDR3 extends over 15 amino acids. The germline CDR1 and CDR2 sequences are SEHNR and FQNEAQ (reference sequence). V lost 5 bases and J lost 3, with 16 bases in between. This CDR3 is CASSLGVRRDTEAFF. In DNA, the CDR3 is TGTGCCAGCAGCCTAGGTGTCCGTAGGGACACTGAAGCTTTCTTT.

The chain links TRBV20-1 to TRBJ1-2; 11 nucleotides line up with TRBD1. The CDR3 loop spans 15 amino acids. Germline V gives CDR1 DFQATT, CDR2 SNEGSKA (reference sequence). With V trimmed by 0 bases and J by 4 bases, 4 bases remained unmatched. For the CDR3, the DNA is TGCAGTGCTAGAGATGGACAGGGGGCGTTCTATGGCTACACCTTC. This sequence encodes CSARDGQGAFYGYTF.

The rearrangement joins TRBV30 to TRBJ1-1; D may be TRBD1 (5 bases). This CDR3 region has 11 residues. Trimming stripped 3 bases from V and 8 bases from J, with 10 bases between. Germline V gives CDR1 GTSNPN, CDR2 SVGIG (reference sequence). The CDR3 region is CAWSRDGEAFF. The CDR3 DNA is TGTGCCTGGAGCCGGGACGGGGAAGCTTTCTTT.

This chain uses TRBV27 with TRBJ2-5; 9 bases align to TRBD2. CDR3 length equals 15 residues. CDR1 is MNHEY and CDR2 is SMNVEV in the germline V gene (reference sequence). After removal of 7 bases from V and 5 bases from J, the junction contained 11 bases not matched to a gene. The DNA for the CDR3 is TGTGCCAGCACCCCCTTAGCGGGAGAAGAGGAGACCCAGTACTTC. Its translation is CASTPLAGEEETQYF.

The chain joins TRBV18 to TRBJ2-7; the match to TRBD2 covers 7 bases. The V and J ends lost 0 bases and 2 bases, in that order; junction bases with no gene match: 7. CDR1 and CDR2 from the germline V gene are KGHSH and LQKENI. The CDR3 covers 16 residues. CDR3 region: CASSPPEGLLPYEQYF. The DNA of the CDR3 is TGTGCCAGCTCACCACCCGAGGGACTACTACCCTACGAGCAGTACTTC.

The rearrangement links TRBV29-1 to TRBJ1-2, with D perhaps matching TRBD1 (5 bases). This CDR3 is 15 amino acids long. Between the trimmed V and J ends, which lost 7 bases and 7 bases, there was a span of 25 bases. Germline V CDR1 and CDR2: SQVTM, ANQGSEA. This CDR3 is CSAPNLSGERGGYTF. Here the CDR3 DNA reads TGCAGCGCGCCCAATCTCTCGGGGGAGAGGGGTGGCTACACCTTC.

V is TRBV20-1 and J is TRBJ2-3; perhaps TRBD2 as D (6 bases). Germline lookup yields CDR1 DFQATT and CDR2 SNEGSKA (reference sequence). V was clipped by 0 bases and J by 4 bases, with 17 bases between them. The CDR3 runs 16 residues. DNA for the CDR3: TGCAGTGCTAGAGACCATCTAGCGACGGTCTCAGATACGCAGTATTTT. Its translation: CSARDHLATVSDTQYF.

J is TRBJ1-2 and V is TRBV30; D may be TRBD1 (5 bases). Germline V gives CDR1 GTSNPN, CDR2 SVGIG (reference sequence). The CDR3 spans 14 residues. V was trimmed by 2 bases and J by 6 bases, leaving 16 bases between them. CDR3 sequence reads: CAWSWGREADGYTF. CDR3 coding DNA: TGTGCCTGGAGTTGGGGCCGAGAGGCTGATGGCTACACCTTC.

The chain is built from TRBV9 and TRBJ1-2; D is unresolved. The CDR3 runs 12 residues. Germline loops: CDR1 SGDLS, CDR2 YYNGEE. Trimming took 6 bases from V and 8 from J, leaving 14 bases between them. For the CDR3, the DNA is TGTGCCAGCACCGACGTGAAGGGAGGCTACACCTTC. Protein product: CASTDVKGGYTF.

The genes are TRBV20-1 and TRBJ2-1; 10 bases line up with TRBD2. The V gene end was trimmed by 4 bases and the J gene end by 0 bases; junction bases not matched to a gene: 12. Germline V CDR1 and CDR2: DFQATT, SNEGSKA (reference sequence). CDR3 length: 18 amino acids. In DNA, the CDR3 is TGCAGTGCTACAGGGACTAGCGACCTTTGGAACTCCTACAATGAGCAGTTCTTC. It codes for CSATGTSDLWNSYNEQFF.

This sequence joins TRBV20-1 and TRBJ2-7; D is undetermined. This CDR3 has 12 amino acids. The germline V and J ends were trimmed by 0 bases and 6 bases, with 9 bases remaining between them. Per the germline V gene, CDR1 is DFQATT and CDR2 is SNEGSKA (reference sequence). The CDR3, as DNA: TGCAGTGCTAGAGAGTCCATTCCCGAGCAGTACTTC. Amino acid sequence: CSARESIPEQYF.

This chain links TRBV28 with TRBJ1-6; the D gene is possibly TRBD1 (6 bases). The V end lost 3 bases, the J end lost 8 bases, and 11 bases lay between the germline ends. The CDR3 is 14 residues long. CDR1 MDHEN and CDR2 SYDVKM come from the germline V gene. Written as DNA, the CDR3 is TGTGCCAGCAGTTTTCGGGGGGCGGATTCACCCCTCCACTTT. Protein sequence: CASSFRGADSPLHF. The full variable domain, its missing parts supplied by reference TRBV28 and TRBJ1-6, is DVKVTQSSRYLVKRTGEKVFLECVQDMDHENMFWYRQDPGLGLRLIYFSYDVKMKEKGDIPEGYSVSREKKERFSLILESASTNQTSMYLCASSFRGADSPLHFGNGTRLTVT.

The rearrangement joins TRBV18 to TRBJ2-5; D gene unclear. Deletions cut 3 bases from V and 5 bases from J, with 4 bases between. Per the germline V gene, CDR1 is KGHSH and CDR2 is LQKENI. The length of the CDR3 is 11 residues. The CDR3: CASSPNETQYF. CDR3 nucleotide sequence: TGTGCCAGCTCACCTAACGAGACCCAGTACTTC.

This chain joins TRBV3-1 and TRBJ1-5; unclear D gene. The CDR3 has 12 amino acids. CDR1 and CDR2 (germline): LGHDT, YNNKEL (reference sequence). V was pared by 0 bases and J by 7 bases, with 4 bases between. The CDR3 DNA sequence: TGTGCCAGCAGCCAAGACGGACAGCCCCAGCATTTT. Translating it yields CASSQDGQPQHF.

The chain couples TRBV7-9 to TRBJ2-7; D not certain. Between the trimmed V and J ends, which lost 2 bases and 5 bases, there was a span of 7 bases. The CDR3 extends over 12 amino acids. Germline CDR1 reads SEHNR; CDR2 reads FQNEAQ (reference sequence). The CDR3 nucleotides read TGTGCCAGCAGCTTATCTTCGGACGAGCAGTACTTC. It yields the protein CASSLSSDEQYF.

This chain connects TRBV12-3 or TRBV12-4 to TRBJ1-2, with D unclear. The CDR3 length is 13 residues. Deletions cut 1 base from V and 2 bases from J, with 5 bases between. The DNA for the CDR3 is TGTGCCAGCAGTTTAGGCAGAAACTATGGCTACACCTTC. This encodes CASSLGRNYGYTF.

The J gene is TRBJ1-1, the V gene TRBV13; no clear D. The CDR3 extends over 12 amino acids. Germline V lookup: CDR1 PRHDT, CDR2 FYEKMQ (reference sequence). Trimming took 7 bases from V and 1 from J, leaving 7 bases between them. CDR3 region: CASMSGNTEAFF. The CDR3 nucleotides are TGTGCCAGCATGTCCGGGAACACTGAAGCTTTCTTT.

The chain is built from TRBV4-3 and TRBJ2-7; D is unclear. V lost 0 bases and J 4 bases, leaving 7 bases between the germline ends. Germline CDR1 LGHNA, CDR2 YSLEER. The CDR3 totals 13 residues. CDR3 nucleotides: TGCGCCAGCAGCCAAGATACTTCTTACGAGCAGTACTTC. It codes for CASSQDTSYEQYF.

The CDR3 region is CASSQDFPRGQSYEQYF. CDR3 coding DNA: TGTGCCAGCAGCCAAGATTTTCCCAGGGGGCAGTCCTACGAGCAGTACTTC. The V and J genes are TRBV3-1 and TRBJ2-7, with 8 bases lining up with TRBD1. The germline gives CDR1 LGHDT, CDR2 YNNKEL (reference sequence). This CDR3 spans 17 amino acids. The J segment lost 1 base and the V segment lost 0 bases, leaving 8 bases of the junction unmatched.

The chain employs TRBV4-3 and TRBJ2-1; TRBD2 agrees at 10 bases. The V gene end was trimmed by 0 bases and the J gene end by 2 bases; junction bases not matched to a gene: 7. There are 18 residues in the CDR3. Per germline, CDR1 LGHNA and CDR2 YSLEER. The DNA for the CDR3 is TGCGCCAGCAGCCAAGATTGGTGGCTAGCGGGGGCCTACAATGAGCAGTTCTTC. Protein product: CASSQDWWLAGAYNEQFF.

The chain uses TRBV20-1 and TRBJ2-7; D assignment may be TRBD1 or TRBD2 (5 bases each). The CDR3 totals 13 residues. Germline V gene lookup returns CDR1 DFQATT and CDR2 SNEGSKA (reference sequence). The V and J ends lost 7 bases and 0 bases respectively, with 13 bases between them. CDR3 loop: CSGGTSSSYEQYF. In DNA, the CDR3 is TGCAGTGGAGGGACGTCGAGCTCCTACGAGCAGTACTTC.

DNA for the CDR3: TGTGCCAGTATAGGGGGCGAAGCTTTCTTT. Protein product: CASIGGEAFF. The chain is built from TRBV19 and TRBJ1-1, with 7 bases fitting TRBD1. Germline CDR1 and CDR2: LNHDA and SQIVND (reference sequence). The length of the CDR3 is 10 residues. V lost 7 bases and J lost 8; bases outside the gene matches: 1. Full variable domain (rest looked up from reference TRBV19 and TRBJ1-1): DGGITQSPKYLFRKEGQNVTLSCEQNLNHDAMYWYRQDPGQGLRLIYYSQIVNDFQKGDIAEGYSVSREKKESFPLTVTSAQKNPTAFYLCASIGGEAFFGQGTRLTVV.